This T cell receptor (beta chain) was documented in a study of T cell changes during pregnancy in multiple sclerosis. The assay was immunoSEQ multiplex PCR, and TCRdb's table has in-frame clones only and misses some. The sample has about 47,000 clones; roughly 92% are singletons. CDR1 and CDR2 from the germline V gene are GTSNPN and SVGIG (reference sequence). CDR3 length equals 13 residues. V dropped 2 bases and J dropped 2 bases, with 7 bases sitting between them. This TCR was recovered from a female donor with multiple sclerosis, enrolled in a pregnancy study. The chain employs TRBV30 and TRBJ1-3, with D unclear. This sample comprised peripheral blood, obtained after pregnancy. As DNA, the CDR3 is TGTGCCTGGAGTCGGGGAGCTGGAAACACCATATATTTT. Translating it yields CAWSRGAGNTIYF.